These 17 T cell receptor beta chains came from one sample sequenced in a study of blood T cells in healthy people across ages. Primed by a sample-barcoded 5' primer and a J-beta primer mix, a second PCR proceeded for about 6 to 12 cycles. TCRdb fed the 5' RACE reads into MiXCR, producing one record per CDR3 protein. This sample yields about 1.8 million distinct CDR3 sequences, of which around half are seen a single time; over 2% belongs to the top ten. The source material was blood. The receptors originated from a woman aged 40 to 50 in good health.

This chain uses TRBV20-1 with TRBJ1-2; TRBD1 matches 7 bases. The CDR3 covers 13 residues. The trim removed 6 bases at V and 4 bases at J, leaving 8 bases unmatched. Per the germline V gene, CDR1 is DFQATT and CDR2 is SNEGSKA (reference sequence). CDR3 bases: TGCAGTGCCAATGTACAGGGGACCTATGGCTACACCTTC. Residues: CSANVQGTYGYTF.

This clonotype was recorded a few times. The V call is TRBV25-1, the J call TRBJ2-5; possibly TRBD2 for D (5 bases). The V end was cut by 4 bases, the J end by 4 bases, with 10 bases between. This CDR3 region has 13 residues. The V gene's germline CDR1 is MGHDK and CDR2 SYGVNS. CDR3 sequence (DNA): TGTGCCAGCAGTGTAGGGAGAGTAGAGACCCAGTACTTC. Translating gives CASSVGRVETQYF.

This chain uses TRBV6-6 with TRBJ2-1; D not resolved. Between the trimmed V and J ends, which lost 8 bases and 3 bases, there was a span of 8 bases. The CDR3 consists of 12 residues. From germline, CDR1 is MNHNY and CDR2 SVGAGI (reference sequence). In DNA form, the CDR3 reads TGTGCCAGCGCCCTAAACTACAATGAGCAGTTCTTC. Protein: CASALNYNEQFF.

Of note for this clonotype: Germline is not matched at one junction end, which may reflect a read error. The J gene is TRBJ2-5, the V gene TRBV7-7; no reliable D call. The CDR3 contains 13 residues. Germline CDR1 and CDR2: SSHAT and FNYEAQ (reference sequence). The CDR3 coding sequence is TGTGCTAGCAGCTTATCCCCCTCGGAGACCCAGTACTTC. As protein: CASSLSPSETQYF. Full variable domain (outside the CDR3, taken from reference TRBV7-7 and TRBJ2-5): GAGVSQSPRYKVTKRGQDVTLRCDPISSHATLYWYQQALGQGPEFLTYFNYEAQPDKSGLPSDRFSAERPEGSISTLTIQRTEQRDSAMYRCASSLSPSETQYFGPGTRLLVL.

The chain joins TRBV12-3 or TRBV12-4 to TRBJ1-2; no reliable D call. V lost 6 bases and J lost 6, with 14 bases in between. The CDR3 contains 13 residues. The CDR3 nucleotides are TGTGCCAGCAGCCTGGAAGGCTTTGATGGCTACACCTTC. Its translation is CASSLEGFDGYTF.

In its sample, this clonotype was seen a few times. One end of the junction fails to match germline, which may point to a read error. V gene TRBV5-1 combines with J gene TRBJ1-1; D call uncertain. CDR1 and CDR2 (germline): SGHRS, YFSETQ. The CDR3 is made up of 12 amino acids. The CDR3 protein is CASSSRNTEAFF. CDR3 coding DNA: TGTGCCAGCAGTTCTAGGAACACTGAAGCTTTCTTT.

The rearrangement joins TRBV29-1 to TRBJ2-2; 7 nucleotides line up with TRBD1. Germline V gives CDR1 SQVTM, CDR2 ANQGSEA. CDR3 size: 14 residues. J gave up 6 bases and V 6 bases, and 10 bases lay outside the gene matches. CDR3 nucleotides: TGCAGCGTGGCACAGGGGTGGAAGTCCGGGGAGCTGTTTTTT. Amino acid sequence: CSVAQGWKSGELFF.

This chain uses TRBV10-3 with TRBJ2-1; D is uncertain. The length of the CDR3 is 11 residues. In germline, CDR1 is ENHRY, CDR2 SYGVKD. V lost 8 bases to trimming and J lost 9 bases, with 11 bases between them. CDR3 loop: CAIGPNGEQFF. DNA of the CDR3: TGTGCCATCGGTCCCAATGGTGAGCAGTTCTTC.

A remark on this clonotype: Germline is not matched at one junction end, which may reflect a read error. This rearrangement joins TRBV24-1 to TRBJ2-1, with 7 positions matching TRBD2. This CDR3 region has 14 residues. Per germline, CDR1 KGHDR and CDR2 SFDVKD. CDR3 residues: CATSDRDYYNEQFF. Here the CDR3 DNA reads TGCGCCACCAGTGACCGGGACTACTACAATGAGCAGTTCTTC.

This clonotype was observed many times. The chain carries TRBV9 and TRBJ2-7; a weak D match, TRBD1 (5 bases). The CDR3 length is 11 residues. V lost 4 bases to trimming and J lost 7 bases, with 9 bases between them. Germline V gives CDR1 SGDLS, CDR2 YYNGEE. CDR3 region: CASSFDSEQYF. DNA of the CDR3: TGTGCCAGCAGCTTCGACAGTGAGCAGTACTTC.

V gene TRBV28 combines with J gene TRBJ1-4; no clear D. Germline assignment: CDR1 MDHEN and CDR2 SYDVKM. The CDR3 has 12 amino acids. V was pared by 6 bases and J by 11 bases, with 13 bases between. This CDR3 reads CASSAPGQKLFF. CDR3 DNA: TGTGCCAGCAGCGCCCCTGGCCAGAAACTGTTTTTT.

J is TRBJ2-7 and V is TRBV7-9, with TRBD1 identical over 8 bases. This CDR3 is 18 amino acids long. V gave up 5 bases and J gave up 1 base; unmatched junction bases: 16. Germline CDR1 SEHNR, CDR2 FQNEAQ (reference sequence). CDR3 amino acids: CASSGQRDRRLSSYEQYF. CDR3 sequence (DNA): TGTGCCAGCAGCGGGCAGAGGGACAGGCGACTCTCATCCTACGAGCAGTACTTC.

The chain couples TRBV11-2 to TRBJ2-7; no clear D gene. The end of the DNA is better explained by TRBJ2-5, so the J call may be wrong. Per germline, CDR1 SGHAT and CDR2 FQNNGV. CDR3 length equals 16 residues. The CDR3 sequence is CASSLGNSRTMETQYF. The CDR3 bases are TGTGCCAGCAGCTTAGGCAACTCAAGAACTATGGAGACCCAGTACTTC.

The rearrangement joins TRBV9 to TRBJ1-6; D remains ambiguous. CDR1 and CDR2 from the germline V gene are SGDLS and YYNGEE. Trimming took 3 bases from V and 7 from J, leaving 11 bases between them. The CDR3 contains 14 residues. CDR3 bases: TGTGCCAGCAGCGCCGAACAGCTGAATTCACCCCTCCACTTT. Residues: CASSAEQLNSPLHF.

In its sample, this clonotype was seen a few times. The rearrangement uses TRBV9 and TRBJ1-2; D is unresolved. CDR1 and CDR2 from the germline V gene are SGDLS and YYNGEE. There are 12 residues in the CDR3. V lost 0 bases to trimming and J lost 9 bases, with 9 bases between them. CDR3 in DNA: TGTGCCAGCAGCGTAGCTTCTGGGAGCTACACCTTC. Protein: CASSVASGSYTF.

Here the CDR3 DNA reads TGCGCCAGCAGCCAAGATAAGGCCGGGACTAGAGAGCAGTTCTTC. Protein product: CASSQDKAGTREQFF. The chain uses TRBV4-3 and TRBJ2-1; 8 nucleotides align to TRBD2. Germline CDR1 is LGHNA and CDR2 is YSLEER. The CDR3 runs to 15 residues. The ends lost 0 bases at V and 10 bases at J; junction bases unmatched: 8.

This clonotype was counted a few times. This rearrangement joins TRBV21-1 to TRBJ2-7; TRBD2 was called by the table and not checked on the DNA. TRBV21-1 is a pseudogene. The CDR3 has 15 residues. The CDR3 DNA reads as TGTGCCAGCAGCACCCCCGGGACTGATTTCTACGAGCAGTACTTC. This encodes CASSTPGTDFYEQYF.